The clone carrying this T cell receptor (beta chain) was seen many times. Using its own MiXCR run on the RT-PCR reads, TCRdb lists one record per CDR3 protein. The data show 650,000 to 800,000 distinct CDR3 sequences, 12% to 15% seen once. V shed 6 bases and J shed 1 base, with 12 bases lying between them. The CDR3 spans 13 residues. Germline CDR1 reads SQVTM; CDR2 reads ANQGSEA. The sample consisted of memory CD4+ T cells from blood. The V and J genes are TRBV29-1 and TRBJ2-5; D is unresolved. This receptor was obtained from a female donor in good health, serving as a healthy control. For the CDR3, the DNA is TGCAGCGTCGCCACCTTGTTCCAAGAGACCCAGTACTTC. Its translation: CSVATLFQETQYF.